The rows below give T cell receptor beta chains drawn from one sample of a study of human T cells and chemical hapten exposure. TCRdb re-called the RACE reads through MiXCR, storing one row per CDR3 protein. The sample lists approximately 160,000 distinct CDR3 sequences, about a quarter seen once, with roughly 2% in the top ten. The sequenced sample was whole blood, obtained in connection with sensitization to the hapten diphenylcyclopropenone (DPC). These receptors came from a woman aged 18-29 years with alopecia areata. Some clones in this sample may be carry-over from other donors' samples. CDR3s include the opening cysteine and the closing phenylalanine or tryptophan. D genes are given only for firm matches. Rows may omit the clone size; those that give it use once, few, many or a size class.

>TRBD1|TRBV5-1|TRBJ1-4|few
TGCGCCAGCACTCAGGGGGGCGCAGCGGAAAAACTGTTTTTT
CASTQGGAAEKLFF
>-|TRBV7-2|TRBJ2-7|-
TGTGCCAGCAGCTTATGGGGGGGGCTTGCCTACGAGCAGTACTTC
CASSLWGGLAYEQYF
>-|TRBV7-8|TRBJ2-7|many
TGTGCCAGCAGCTTAGGGTTCTCCTACGAGCAGTACTTC
CASSLGFSYEQYF
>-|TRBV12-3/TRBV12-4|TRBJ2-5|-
TGTGCCAGCAGCTCCTTGGCTAGCCGTGAGACCCAGTACTTC
CASSSLASRETQYF
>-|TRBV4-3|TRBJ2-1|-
TGCGCCAGCAGCCAGACCATAGGGGCTGAGGAGTTCTTC
CASSQTIGAEEFF
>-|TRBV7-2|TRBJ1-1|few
TGTGCCAGCAGCTTACGTCTAAGAGCTTTCTTT
CASSLRLRAFF
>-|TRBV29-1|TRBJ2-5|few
TGCAGCGCCCAGGTCACAGAGACCCAGTACTTC
CSAQVTETQYF
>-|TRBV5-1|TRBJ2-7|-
TGCGCCAGCAGCTTCAGGAGCCCCTACGAGCAGTACTTC
CASSFRSPYEQYF
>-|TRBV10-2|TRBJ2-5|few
TGCGCCAGCAGTGAGGGAACCACCCAGTACTTC
CASSEGTTQYF
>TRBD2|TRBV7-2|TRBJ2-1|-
TGTGCCAGCAGCTTAGCGCTAGCGGGGGGAAAGCAGTTCTTC
CASSLALAGGKQFF
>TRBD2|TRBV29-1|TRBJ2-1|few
TGCAGCGGCCTTAGCGGGAGAAATGAGCAGTTCTTC
CSGLSGRNEQFF
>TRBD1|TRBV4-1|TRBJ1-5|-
TGCGCCAGCAGCCAAACCACCGGGACAGGGATTAATCAGCCCCAGCATTTT
CASSQTTGTGINQPQHF
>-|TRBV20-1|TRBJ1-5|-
TGCAGTGCTAGAGATCCCAGGGTCAATCAGCCCCAGCATTTT
CSARDPRVNQPQHF
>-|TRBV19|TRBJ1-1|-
TGTGCCAGTAGTATCAGGGGCAACACTGAAGCTTTCTTT
CASSIRGNTEAFF
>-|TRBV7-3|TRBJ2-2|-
TGTGCCAGCAGCCCCCAGGGATTAGACACCGGGGAGCTGTTTTTT
CASSPQGLDTGELFF
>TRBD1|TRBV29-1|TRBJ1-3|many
TGCAGCGTTGGCCTAGGACAGGTTGGAAACACCATATATTTT
CSVGLGQVGNTIYF
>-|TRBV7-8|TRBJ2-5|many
TGTGCCGCAACGGGGGTCCAAGAGACCCAGTACTTC
CAATGVQETQYF
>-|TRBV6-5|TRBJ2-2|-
TGTGCCAGCAGTTCCCCACTCGCCACTAGCTTCGGGGAGCTGTTTTTT
CASSSPLATSFGELFF
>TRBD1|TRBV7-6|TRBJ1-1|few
TGTGCCAGCAGCTCAGGGGGCGGTAGGAACACTGAAGCTTTCTTT
CASSSGGGRNTEAFF
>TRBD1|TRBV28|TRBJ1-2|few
TGTGCCAGCAGTCCGCCGTTGACAGGGAATGGCTACACCTTC
CASSPPLTGNGYTF
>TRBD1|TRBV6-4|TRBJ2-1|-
TGTGCCAGCAGTGACTCGACAGGGGGCAATGAGCAGTTCTTC
CASSDSTGGNEQFF
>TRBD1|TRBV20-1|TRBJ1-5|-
TGCAGTGCTAGGCCCCCGAAGGGGGCCCAGCCCCAGCATTTT
CSARPPKGAQPQHF
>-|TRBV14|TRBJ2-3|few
TGTGCCAGCAGCCAAGTAGATACGCAGTATTTT
CASSQVDTQYF
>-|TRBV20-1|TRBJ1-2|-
TGCAGTGCTAGGGGCGAGACAGATCATGGCTACACCTTC
CSARGETDHGYTF
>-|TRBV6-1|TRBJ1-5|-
TGTGCCAGCAGTGAAGGCCCGGGAAATCAGCCCCAGCATTTT
CASSEGPGNQPQHF
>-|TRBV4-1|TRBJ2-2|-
TGCGCCAGCAGCCTACTACAGGGATCTAAGGACGGGGAGCTGTTTTTT
CASSLLQGSKDGELFF
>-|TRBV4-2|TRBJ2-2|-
TGTGCCAGCAGCCACAGGGGAGACACCGGGGAGCTGTTTTTT
CASSHRGDTGELFF
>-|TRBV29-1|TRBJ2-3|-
TGCAGCCTCCGGACCTACACAGATACGCAGTATTTT
CSLRTYTDTQYF
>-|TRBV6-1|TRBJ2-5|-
TGTGCCAGCAGAACGGGGCCTGCCCCACAAGAGACCCAGTACTTC
CASRTGPAPQETQYF
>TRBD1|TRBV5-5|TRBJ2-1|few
TGTGCCAGCGGCCGGGACAGGGGAAATTTGCACAATGAGCAGTTCTTC
CASGRDRGNLHNEQFF
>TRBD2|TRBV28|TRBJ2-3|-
TGTGCCAGCAGCTCGAGTCAATTAGCGGGGAGCACAGATACGCAGTATTTT
CASSSSQLAGSTDTQYF
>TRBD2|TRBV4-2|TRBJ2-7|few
TGTGCCAGCAGCCAAGAAGGCGCCAATGGACTAGCGGGGTACGAGCAGTACTTC
CASSQEGANGLAGYEQYF
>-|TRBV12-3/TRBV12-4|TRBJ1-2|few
TGTGCCAGCAGCCCCGACCGGACAGTTTATGGCTACACCTTC
CASSPDRTVYGYTF
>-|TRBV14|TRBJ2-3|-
TGTGCCAGCAGCCAAGGAACTAACAGGGTGGGCACAGATACGCAGTATTTT
CASSQGTNRVGTDTQYF
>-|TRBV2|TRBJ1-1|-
TGTGCCAGCAGTGTCTGGATGAACACTGAAGCTTTCTTT
CASSVWMNTEAFF
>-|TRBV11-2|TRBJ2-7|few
TGTGCCAGCAGCTTCCTTCGAGCCGGGACGAAGACCTACGAGCAGTACTTC
CASSFLRAGTKTYEQYF
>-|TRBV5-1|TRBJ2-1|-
TGCGCCAGCAGCTTGGGCTCGGGGGCCGAGCAGTTCTTC
CASSLGSGAEQFF
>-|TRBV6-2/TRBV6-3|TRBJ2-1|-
TGTGCCAGCAGCCCCACTAGTCGGTTAGGGTTCTTC
CASSPTSRLGFF
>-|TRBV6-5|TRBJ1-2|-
TGTGCCAGCAGTCCCCAGGGCTATGGCTACACCTTC
CASSPQGYGYTF
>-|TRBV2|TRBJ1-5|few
TGTGCCAGCAGTGAGGGGGGGGTACAGCCCCAGCATTTT
CASSEGGVQPQHF
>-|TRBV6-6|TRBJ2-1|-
TGTGCCAGCAGTTACCGAGGTGGGGTCAATGAGCAGTTCTTC
CASSYRGGVNEQFF
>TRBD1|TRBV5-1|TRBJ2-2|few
TGCGCCAGCAGCAGGACAGGGACCAAGAACACCGGGGAGCTGTTTTTT
CASSRTGTKNTGELFF
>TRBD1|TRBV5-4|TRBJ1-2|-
TGTGCCAGCAGCTTGCAGGACAGGCCCACCTATGGCTACACCTTC
CASSLQDRPTYGYTF
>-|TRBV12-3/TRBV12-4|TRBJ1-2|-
TGTGCCAGCAGTACAGGGAGGACCTATGGCTACACCTTC
CASSTGRTYGYTF
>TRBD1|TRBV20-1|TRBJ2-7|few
TGCAGTGCTAGCGGGACAGGGATGAACGAGCAGTACTTC
CSASGTGMNEQYF
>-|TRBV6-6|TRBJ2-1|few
TGTGCCAGCCAGGGGGGGCCCTACAATGAGCAGTTCTTC
CASQGGPYNEQFF
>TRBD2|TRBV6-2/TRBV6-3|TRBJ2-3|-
TGTGCCAGCAGTTCCGGGACTAGCGGTACAGATACGCAGTATTTT
CASSSGTSGTDTQYF
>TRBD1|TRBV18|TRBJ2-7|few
TGTGCCAGCTCACCACAGACAGGGTCCTACGAGCAGTACTTC
CASSPQTGSYEQYF
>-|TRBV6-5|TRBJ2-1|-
TGTGCCAGCAGTAAGGACAGCCATGAGCAGTTCTTC
CASSKDSHEQFF
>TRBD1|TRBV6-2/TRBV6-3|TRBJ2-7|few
TGTGCCAGCACGCCCCTTAAGACAGGGTCGGCATGGGAGCAGTACTTC
CASTPLKTGSAWEQYF
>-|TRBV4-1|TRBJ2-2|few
TGCGCCAGCAGCCAAAGAAGGGGTGACACCGGGGAGCTGTTTTTT
CASSQRRGDTGELFF
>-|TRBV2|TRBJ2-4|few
TGTGCCAGCACCCAACCTCCGCGGGACACAAAAAACATTCAGTACTTC
CASTQPPRDTKNIQYF
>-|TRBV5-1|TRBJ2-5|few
TGCGCCAGCAGCCTTGGAAGGGCCTCACAGGAGACCCAGTACTTC
CASSLGRASQETQYF
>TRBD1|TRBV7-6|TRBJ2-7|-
TGTGCCAGCAGCTTAGCGCAGGGGGCGGGCGAGCAGTACTTC
CASSLAQGAGEQYF
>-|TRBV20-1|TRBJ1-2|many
TGCAGTGCTAGAGCGGTAGGCTACACCTTC
CSARAVGYTF
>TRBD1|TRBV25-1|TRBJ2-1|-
TGTGCCAGCAGTGTATGGACAGGGATCAATGAGCAGTTCTTC
CASSVWTGINEQFF
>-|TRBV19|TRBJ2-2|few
TGTGCCAGTAGCGAAGGGGGCGGGGAGCTGTTTTTT
CASSEGGGELFF